The T cell receptor (beta chain) under discussion was sequenced for a study of T cell responses to AZD1222 COVID-19 vaccine. Method: immunoSEQ multiplex PCR; TCRdb's copy keeps in-frame clones and lacks some. The table records 95,000 to 150,000 clones, 80% to 90% of them present only once. For this clone: Antigen: not known.

The study's findings and limits: The sample set comprised mostly white British donors with more females, and clonal diversity was possibly underestimated. CD4 TCRs covered the whole spike, strongest at regions 160-218 and 743-854.

V shed 2 bases and J shed 1 base, with 9 bases lying between them. The CDR3 loop spans 14 amino acids. Germline assignment: CDR1 MGHRA and CDR2 YSYEKL. This receptor was identified in an adult in good health. V and J are TRBV4-1 and TRBJ2-7; weak D call: TRBD1 (6 bases). The input for sequencing was peripheral blood, taken on day 0 of AZD1222 vaccination. CDR3 amino acids: CASSQQDRSYEQYF. For the CDR3, the DNA is TGCGCCAGCAGCCAACAAGACAGGTCCTACGAGCAGTACTTC.